Described below is a single T cell receptor beta chain sequence and its context. Its antigen is unidentified. This sample is drawn from a study of T cells in Graves' hyperthyroidism and ophthalmopathy. Notes on the study in general: The authors' 13 V-J model separated ophthalmopathy from stable hyperthyroidism. For ophthalmopathy, model prediction preceded onset by a median roughly 5.9 months. Blood held most thyroid clonotypes expanded above 0.001 frequency.

V lost 4 bases to trimming and J lost 9 bases; unmatched junction nucleotides: 12. Germline assignment: CDR1 SGHDN and CDR2 FVKESK. This CDR3 comprises 16 residues. Uncontrolled infections, other autoimmune diseases, pregnancy or lactation led to exclusion of patients. Using RNA transcripts as the source, TCR beta CDR3 regions were amplified. Initially, a first-round RT-PCR of the TCR CDR3 employed the HTBI primer set. TCRdb analysed the multiplex PCR reads with MiXCR anew, one entry per CDR3 protein. The profile covers 600,000 to 700,000 distinct CDR3 sequences, with roughly 46% appearing a single time and under 8% taken by the ten largest.

This receptor was obtained from an adult man with Graves' disease, either hyperthyroidism or ophthalmopathy (not recorded which). The material sequenced was peripheral blood or thyroid tissue (not recorded which). V gene TRBV14 combines with J gene TRBJ1-6, with 7 positions matching TRBD1. Here the CDR3 DNA reads TGTGCCAGCAGCCGTACTTCAGGGGGTCTTAGTTCACCCCTCCACTTT. Residues: CASSRTSGGLSSPLHF.